This TCR beta chain was recorded in a study of shared clonotypes between healthy human individuals. Study-level findings and limits: Only blood underwent sampling, and tissue repertoires likely differ.

The CDR3 length is 15 residues. V dropped 5 bases and J dropped 0; count of bases not matched to a gene: 4. The germline CDR1 and CDR2 sequences are SGHDN and FVKESK. Using immunoSEQ multiplex PCR, the repertoire was profiled, and TCRdb retains in-frame clones only, with some absent. The sample contains 2 million to 2.5 million clones, almost 96% of which appear only once. A note on this clone: Its specificity is not known.

The chain links TRBV14 to TRBJ1-5, with TRBD1 identical over 7 bases. The TCR was taken from a man aged 18 to 29 in good health. The specimen was naive CD4+ T cells sorted from blood. As for subset: CD45RA+ positively selected. The CDR3 spells CASSAQGGSNQPQHF. The DNA of the CDR3 is TGTGCCAGCAGCGCCCAGGGGGGTAGCAATCAGCCCCAGCATTTT.